This TCR beta chain comes out of a study of blood T cell repertoires in COVID-19. The wider study: Spain, Italy and the United States supplied samples that represented acute and convalescent COVID-19. Sources were T cells, B-cell-depleted T cells, or PBMCs; the material itself was cDNA or gDNA.

CDR1 is KGHSH and CDR2 is LQKENI in the germline V gene. Germline trimming cut 6 bases from V and 6 bases from J; bases unmatched to any gene: 7. The CDR3 runs to 13 residues. Original methodology: Estimates of nucleated cell counts were drawn from the amplification of reference gene primers. Repertoires were generated with immunoSEQ multiplex PCR, while TCRdb's copy carries only in-frame clones and drops some. The V and J calls and clone size were taken over from that table, and D and trimming were inferred from the DNA. This sample yields about 410,000 clones, of which 86% are seen a single time; over 1.1% belongs to the top ten.

Sequencing input: peripheral blood. This clonotype was obtained from a woman in her 30s with active or convalescent COVID-19. The rearrangement uses TRBV18 and TRBJ2-7; 8 bases match TRBD1. The CDR3 DNA reads as TGTGCCAGCTCGCAAGGACAGGGCATCGAGCAGTACTTC. Amino acid sequence: CASSQGQGIEQYF.